This is a list of T cell receptor beta chains from one sample in a study of shared clonotypes between healthy human individuals. Measured with immunoSEQ multiplex PCR; TCRdb has only the in-frame clones, and not every one. The table has around 700,000 clones, 55% to 75% seen once. The material sequenced was memory CD4+ T cells sorted from blood. These receptors all stem from a woman aged 25 to 45 in good health. The CDR3 runs from the conserved cysteine through the conserved F or W. The order of the fields is clone size, J gene, V gene, D gene, CDR3 DNA, CDR3 protein. The D gene is left open where the match is weak. A clone size is listed for some rows: how often the clone was seen (once, few, many), or a class if it is expanded.

NA,TRBJ2-7,TRBV11-2,TRBD2,TGTGCCAGCAGCTTAGCTAGCGGGCCCTACGAGCAGTACTTC,CASSLASGPYEQYF
NA,TRBJ1-1,TRBV6-6,NA,TGTGCCAGCGTGGTTTCGGGTCGGGACACTGAAGCTTTCTTT,CASVVSGRDTEAFF
NA,TRBJ1-4,TRBV19,TRBD1,TGTGCCAGTACTACTTATCAGGGGGCCGAAGAAAAACTGTTTTTT,CASTTYQGAEEKLFF
few,TRBJ1-2,TRBV28,NA,TGTGCCAGCAGTGGAAGGCCGGGACGGAACTATGGCTACACCTTC,CASSGRPGRNYGYTF
NA,TRBJ2-4,TRBV28,TRBD1,TGTGCCAGCAATCCTACCTTAGGGGGCGCGGCCAAAAACATTCAGTACTTC,CASNPTLGGAAKNIQYF
NA,TRBJ1-2,TRBV6-1,NA,TGTGCCAGCAGTGAAGTTCAGGGGAATGGCTACACCTTC,CASSEVQGNGYTF
few,TRBJ2-5,TRBV11-2,NA,TGTGCCAGCAGCTTAGATAGGGGAAGCTGGGAGACCCAGTACTTC,CASSLDRGSWETQYF
NA,TRBJ2-6,TRBV18,NA,TGTGCCAGCTCACCACTAGTTGGGTCTGGGGCCAACGTCCTGACTTTC,CASSPLVGSGANVLTF
NA,TRBJ2-4,TRBV18,NA,TGTGCCAGCTCACCGGCAGGGGCGGGCATTCAGTACTTC,CASSPAGAGIQYF
NA,TRBJ2-6,TRBV5-1,NA,TGCGCCAGCAGCTTGGTGCTTGCCTCTGGGGCCAACGTCCTGACTTTC,CASSLVLASGANVLTF
NA,TRBJ2-1,TRBV30,TRBD2,TGTGCCTGGAGTGTCCAACTAGCGGTTTACAATGAGCAGTTCTTC,CAWSVQLAVYNEQFF
NA,TRBJ1-2,TRBV7-2,NA,TGTGCCAGCAGCTTAGGCTCCTATGGCTACACCTTC,CASSLGSYGYTF
once,TRBJ2-5,TRBV5-1,NA,TGCGCCAGCAGCTTTAACGCTGATCGTCAAGAGACCCAGTACTTC,CASSFNADRQETQYF
NA,TRBJ2-1,TRBV11-3,TRBD2,TGTGCCAGCAGCTTAGGATACAGCGGGATTTACAATGAGCAGTTCTTC,CASSLGYSGIYNEQFF
NA,TRBJ1-2,TRBV9,NA,TGTGCCAGCAGCCCTCACAGGGAATCCGGCTACACCTTC,CASSPHRESGYTF
NA,TRBJ1-2,TRBV9,NA,TGTGCCAGCAGCGCAAGCCTGGGAGGCCCTTACACCTTC,CASSASLGGPYTF
NA,TRBJ2-7,TRBV7-9,NA,TGTGCCAGCAGCTTCCTCGGGACCTCCTCCTACGAGCAGTACTTC,CASSFLGTSSYEQYF
NA,TRBJ1-2,TRBV5-1,NA,TGCGCCAGCAGCGCGACCCTGGACAGTAGGGGTGGCGGCTACACCTTC,CASSATLDSRGGGYTF
NA,TRBJ2-5,TRBV2,NA,TGTGCCAGCAGTGAGAGGGCAGGGGCCCAGTACTTC,CASSERAGAQYF
NA,TRBJ2-3,TRBV5-1,NA,TGCGCCAGCAGCTTGTTTGATACGCAGTATTTT,CASSLFDTQYF
NA,TRBJ1-2,TRBV27,NA,TGTGCCAGCAGGGGAGCAGGGACGCCGGGGGGCTACACCTTC,CASRGAGTPGGYTF
NA,TRBJ2-7,TRBV25-1,NA,TGTGCCAGCAGTGGGCTAGCCTACGAGCAGTACTTC,CASSGLAYEQYF
NA,TRBJ1-4,TRBV16,NA,TGTGCCAGCAGCCAAGGGCGCAGTTCAAATGAAAAACTGTTTTTT,CASSQGRSSNEKLFF
once,TRBJ1-5,TRBV11-1,NA,TGTGCCAGCAGCTCCCCTAAGGTCCCTCGCAATCAGCCCCAGCATTTT,CASSSPKVPRNQPQHF